The 11 T cell receptor beta chains listed next were all sequenced from one sample in a study of cytomegalovirus exposure and HLA in healthy donors. Clones were read by immunoSEQ multiplex PCR, and TCRdb kept only the in-frame ones, dropping some. This sample has 110,000 or so clones; approximately 89% occur once, and the top ten carry more than 1.5%. The source material was PBMCs. The receptors were sampled from a man younger than 35 in good health and CMV-seronegative.

This chain joins TRBV29-1 and TRBJ1-1, with D maybe TRBD1 (6 bases). The CDR3 runs 13 residues. The V and J ends lost 4 bases and 0 bases respectively, with 9 bases between them. The V gene's germline CDR1 is SQVTM and CDR2 ANQGSEA. The CDR3 is CSVGQAMNTEAFF. Here the CDR3 DNA reads TGCAGCGTTGGACAGGCGATGAACACTGAAGCTTTCTTT.

This clone was seen a single time. The gene calls are TRBV6-1 and TRBJ2-1, with 7 bases that match TRBD1. The CDR3 loop spans 15 amino acids. Germline trimming cut 0 bases from V and 3 bases from J; bases unmatched to any gene: 2. Germline V gene sequence: CDR1 MNHNS, CDR2 SASEGT. The CDR3 reads CASSEATGLYNEQFF. The CDR3 DNA sequence: TGTGCCAGCAGTGAAGCGACAGGGCTCTACAATGAGCAGTTCTTC.

This sequence joins TRBV27 and TRBJ1-2, with 7 bases matching TRBD1. Germline assignment: CDR1 MNHEY and CDR2 SMNVEV (reference sequence). The CDR3 is 16 residues long. V dropped 2 bases and J dropped 1; count of bases not matched to a gene: 7. The CDR3 protein is CASSLIRDSHNYGYTF. CDR3 in DNA: TGTGCCAGCAGTTTAATCCGGGACAGCCATAACTATGGCTACACCTTC.

The rearrangement links TRBV5-1 to TRBJ1-1; D is possibly TRBD1 (6 bases). Germline CDR1 SGHRS, CDR2 YFSETQ. The CDR3 runs to 14 residues. Trimming removed 3 bases from V and 2 bases from J, with 11 bases in between. The CDR3, as DNA: TGCGCCAGCAGCTCCACGGACAGAAACACTGAAGCTTTCTTT. Its translation: CASSSTDRNTEAFF.

The chain recombines TRBV6-5 with TRBJ2-1; D is unclear. The V gene lost 3 bases and the J gene lost 9 bases, with 6 bases spanning the gap. The CDR3 sequence is 11 residues long. CDR1 is MNHEY, CDR2 SVGAGI, per germline. The CDR3 loop reads CASSYRFEQFF. The DNA for the CDR3 is TGTGCCAGCAGTTATCGGTTTGAGCAGTTCTTC.

The genes are TRBV30 and TRBJ2-5; no clear D gene. Germline loops: CDR1 GTSNPN, CDR2 SVGIG (reference sequence). Trimming took off 0 bases at V and 1 base at J, with 18 bases between the two ends. CDR3 length: 17 residues. CDR3 sequence (DNA): TGTGCCTGGAGTGTACCCCCCAACTTGAGTCTCCAAGAGACCCAGTACTTC. This translates into CAWSVPPNLSLQETQYF.

The chain carries TRBV2 and TRBJ2-2, with 8 nucleotides matching TRBD1. With 4 bases clipped from V and 5 bases from J, the junction kept 6 bases outside the gene matches. Germline assignment: CDR1 SNHLY and CDR2 FYNNEI. The CDR3 length is 15 residues. CDR3 sequence reads: CASSGTRTGTGELFF. As DNA, the CDR3 is TGTGCCAGCAGTGGGACACGGACAGGGACCGGGGAGCTGTTTTTT.

The chain employs TRBV25-1 and TRBJ1-1; D gene uncertain. The V gene's germline CDR1 is MGHDK and CDR2 SYGVNS. This CDR3 has 16 amino acids. Trimming stripped 2 bases from V and 4 bases from J, with 17 bases between. The DNA for the CDR3 is TGTGCCAGCAGTGAAGGGTGGAGAGGGAGGACCACTGAAGCTTTCTTT. Amino acids: CASSEGWRGRTTEAFF.

J is TRBJ1-2 and V is TRBV29-1; D gene ambiguous. The CDR3 loop spans 10 amino acids. The germline V and J ends were trimmed by 6 bases and 5 bases, with 7 bases remaining between them. Germline V CDR1 and CDR2: SQVTM, ANQGSEA. The CDR3 coding sequence is TGCAGCGTCGAGGGTTATGGCTACACCTTC. This codes for CSVEGYGYTF.

On this clone itself: Other DNA sequences in the same sample also yield this CDR3. This sequence joins TRBV6-1 and TRBJ2-2; D remains ambiguous. Germline assignment: CDR1 MNHNS and CDR2 SASEGT. V dropped 5 bases and J dropped 2 bases, with 3 bases sitting between them. The CDR3 is 12 amino acids. The DNA of the CDR3 is TGTGCCAGCAGTCGTAACACCGGGGAGCTGTTTTTT. Translating gives CASSRNTGELFF.

The V gene is TRBV6-1, the J gene TRBJ2-5; 9 bases agree with TRBD2. Germline V CDR1 and CDR2: MNHNS, SASEGT. The CDR3 is 14 amino acids. V gave up 6 bases and J gave up 3 bases; unmatched junction bases: 5. CDR3 bases: TGTGCCAGCAGGGAACTAGCGGGCAAAGAGACCCAGTACTTC. This encodes CASRELAGKETQYF.